This TCR beta chain was profiled in a study of T cell changes during pregnancy in multiple sclerosis. The assay was immunoSEQ multiplex PCR, and TCRdb's table has in-frame clones only and misses some. The sample includes fewer than 75,000 clones, 91% of them seen just once. The germline CDR1 and CDR2 sequences are ENHRY and SYGVKD. The CDR3 has 15 amino acids. With V trimmed by 2 bases and J by 0 bases, 0 bases remained unmatched. Sequencing was performed on peripheral blood, taken in the first trimester of pregnancy. The sequence was collected from a female donor with multiple sclerosis, enrolled in a pregnancy study. This chain joins TRBV10-3 and TRBJ2-2; TRBD2 agrees at 7 bases. The CDR3 sequence: CAISEAGANTGELFF. The DNA of the CDR3 is TGTGCCATCAGTGAGGCGGGGGCGAACACCGGGGAGCTGTTTTTT.